This T cell receptor (beta chain) is drawn from a study of early T cells in non-severe SARS-CoV-2 infection. Study details: Unpaired chains resulted from sequencing bulk RNA of unsorted whole blood.

Points on this clonotype: Its antigen is not known.

General study findings and limits: Comparison of clonotypes with VDJdb favored anti-spike CD8 responses while missing private and CD4 specificities.

Individual cDNA molecules received unique molecular identifiers. TCRdb re-derived calls from the 5' RACE reads in MiXCR, one entry per CDR3 protein. The sample shows 70,000 to 85,000 distinct CDR3 sequences, 12% of them seen only once. The CDR3 runs 13 residues. From germline, CDR1 is SGHDN and CDR2 FVKESK. Trimming took 8 bases from V and 4 from J, leaving 11 bases between them. This chain uses TRBV14 with TRBJ2-2, with unresolved D. The clonotype comes from an adult who was a healthcare worker with PCR-confirmed SARS-CoV-2 infection or an uninfected control (not recorded which). The donor label of this sample is uncertain. Sequencing was performed on whole blood, taken at baseline. The CDR3 nucleotides are TGTGCCAGCGGTTGGACGGGCACCGGGGAGCTGTTTTTT. Translation: CASGWTGTGELFF.